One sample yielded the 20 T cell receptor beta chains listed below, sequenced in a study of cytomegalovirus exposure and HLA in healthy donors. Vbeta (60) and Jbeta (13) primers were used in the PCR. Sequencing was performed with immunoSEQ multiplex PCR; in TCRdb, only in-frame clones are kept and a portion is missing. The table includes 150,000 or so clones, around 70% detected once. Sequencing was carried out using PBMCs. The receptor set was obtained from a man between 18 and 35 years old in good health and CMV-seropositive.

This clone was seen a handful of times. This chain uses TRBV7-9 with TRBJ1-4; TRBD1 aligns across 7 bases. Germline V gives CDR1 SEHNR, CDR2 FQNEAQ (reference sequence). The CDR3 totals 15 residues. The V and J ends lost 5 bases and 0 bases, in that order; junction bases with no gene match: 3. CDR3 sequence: CASSGTVATNEKLFF. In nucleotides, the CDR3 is TGTGCCAGCAGCGGGACAGTAGCAACTAATGAAAAACTGTTTTTT.

In nucleotides, the CDR3 is TGTGCCATCCCCCGGTCCGGAGGAGGGACCGGGGAGCTGTTTTTT. Its protein product is CAIPRSGGGTGELFF. The rearrangement joins TRBV28 to TRBJ2-2; the D gene is possibly TRBD2 (6 bases). The V gene's germline CDR1 is MDHEN and CDR2 SYDVKM. The CDR3 runs 15 residues. V was pared by 10 bases and J by 5 bases, with 20 bases between. Full variable domain (rest looked up from reference TRBV28 and TRBJ2-2): DVKVTQSSRYLVKRTGEKVFLECVQDMDHENMFWYRQDPGLGLRLIYFSYDVKMKEKGDIPEGYSVSREKKERFSLILESASTNQTSMYLCAIPRSGGGTGELFFGEGSRLTVL.

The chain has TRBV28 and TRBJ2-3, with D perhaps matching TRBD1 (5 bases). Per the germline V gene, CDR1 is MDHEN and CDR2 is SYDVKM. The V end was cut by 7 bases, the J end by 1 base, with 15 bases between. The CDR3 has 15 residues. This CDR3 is CASTLGPFRTDTQYF. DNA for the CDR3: TGTGCCAGCACCCTGGGGCCTTTTCGCACAGATACGCAGTATTTT.

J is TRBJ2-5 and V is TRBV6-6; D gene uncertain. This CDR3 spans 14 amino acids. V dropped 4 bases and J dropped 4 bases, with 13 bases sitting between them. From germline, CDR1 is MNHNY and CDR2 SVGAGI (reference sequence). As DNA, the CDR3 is TGTGCCAGCAGTTCCCCCGGTACTCGAGAGACCCAGTACTTC. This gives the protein CASSSPGTRETQYF.

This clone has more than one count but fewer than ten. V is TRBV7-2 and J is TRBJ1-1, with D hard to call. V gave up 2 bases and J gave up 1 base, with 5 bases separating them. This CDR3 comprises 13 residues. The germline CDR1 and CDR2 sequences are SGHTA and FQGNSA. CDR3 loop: CASSLLANTEAFF. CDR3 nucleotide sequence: TGTGCCAGCAGCTTACTAGCGAACACTGAAGCTTTCTTT.

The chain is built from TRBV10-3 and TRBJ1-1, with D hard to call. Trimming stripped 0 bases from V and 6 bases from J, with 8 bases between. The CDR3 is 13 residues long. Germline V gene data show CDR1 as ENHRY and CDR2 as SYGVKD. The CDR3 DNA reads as TGTGCCATCAGTGAGTCGAACTACTCTGAAGCTTTCTTT. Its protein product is CAISESNYSEAFF.

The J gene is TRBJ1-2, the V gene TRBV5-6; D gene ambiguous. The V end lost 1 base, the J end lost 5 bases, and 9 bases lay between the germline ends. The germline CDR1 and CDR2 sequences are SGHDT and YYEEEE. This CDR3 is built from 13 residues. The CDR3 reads CASSLYSDYGYTF. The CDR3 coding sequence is TGTGCCAGCAGCTTGTATTCAGATTATGGCTACACCTTC. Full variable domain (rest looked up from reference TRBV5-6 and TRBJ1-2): DAGVTQSPTHLIKTRGQQVTLRCSPKSGHDTVSWYQQALGQGPQFIFQYYEEEERQRGNFPDRFSGHQFPNYSSELNVNALLLGDSALYLCASSLYSDYGYTFGSGTRLTVV.

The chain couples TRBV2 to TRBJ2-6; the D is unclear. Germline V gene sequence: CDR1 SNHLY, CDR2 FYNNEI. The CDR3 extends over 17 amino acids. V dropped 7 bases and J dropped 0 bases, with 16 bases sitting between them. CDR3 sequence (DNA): TGTGCCAGCACCCCCGTTCTACTGATCTCTGGGGCCAACGTCCTGACTTTC. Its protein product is CASTPVLLISGANVLTF.

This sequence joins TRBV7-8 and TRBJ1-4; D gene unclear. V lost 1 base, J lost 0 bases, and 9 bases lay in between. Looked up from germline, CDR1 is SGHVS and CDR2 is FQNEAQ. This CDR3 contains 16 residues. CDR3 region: CASSLVTQTTNEKLFF. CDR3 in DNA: TGTGCCAGCAGCTTAGTTACCCAGACAACTAATGAAAAACTGTTTTTT.

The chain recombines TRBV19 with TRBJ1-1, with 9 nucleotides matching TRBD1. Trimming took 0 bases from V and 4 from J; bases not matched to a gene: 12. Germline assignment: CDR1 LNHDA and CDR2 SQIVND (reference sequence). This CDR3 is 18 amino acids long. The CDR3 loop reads CASSIDRDTGGAFTEAFF. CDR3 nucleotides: TGTGCCAGTAGTATAGATCGGGACACAGGGGGCGCGTTCACTGAAGCTTTCTTT.

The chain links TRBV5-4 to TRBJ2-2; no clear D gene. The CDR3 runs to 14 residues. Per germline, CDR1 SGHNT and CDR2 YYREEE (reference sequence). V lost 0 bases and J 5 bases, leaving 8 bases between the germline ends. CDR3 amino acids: CASSLAARTGELFF. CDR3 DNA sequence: TGTGCCAGCAGCTTGGCAGCTAGGACCGGGGAGCTGTTTTTT.

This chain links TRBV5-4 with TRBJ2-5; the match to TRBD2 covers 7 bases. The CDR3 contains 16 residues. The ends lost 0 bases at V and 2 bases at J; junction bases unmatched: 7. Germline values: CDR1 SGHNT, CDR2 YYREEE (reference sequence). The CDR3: CASSLALAVKQETQYF. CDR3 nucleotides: TGTGCCAGCAGCTTGGCGCTAGCGGTGAAGCAAGAGACCCAGTACTTC.

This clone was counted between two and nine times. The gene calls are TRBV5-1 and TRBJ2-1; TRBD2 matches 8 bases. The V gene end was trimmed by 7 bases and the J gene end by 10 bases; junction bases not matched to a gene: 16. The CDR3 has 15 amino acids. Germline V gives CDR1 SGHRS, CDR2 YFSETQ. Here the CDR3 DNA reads TGCGCCAGCCCGAGCGGGGGAAATATTGGGGGGGAGCAGTTCTTC. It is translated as CASPSGGNIGGEQFF.

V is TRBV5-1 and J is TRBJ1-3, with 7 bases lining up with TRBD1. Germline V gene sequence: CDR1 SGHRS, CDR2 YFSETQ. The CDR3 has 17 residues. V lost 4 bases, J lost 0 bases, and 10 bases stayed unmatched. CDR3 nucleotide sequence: TGCGCCAGCAGCCCAGGACAGGCGTTTAGCTCTGGAAACACCATATATTTT. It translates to CASSPGQAFSSGNTIYF.

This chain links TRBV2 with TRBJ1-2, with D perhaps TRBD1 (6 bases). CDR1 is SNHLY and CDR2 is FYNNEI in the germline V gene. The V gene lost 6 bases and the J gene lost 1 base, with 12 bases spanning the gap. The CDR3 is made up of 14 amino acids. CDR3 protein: CASSVRQVNYGYTF. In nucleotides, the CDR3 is TGTGCCAGCAGCGTCCGACAGGTTAACTATGGCTACACCTTC.

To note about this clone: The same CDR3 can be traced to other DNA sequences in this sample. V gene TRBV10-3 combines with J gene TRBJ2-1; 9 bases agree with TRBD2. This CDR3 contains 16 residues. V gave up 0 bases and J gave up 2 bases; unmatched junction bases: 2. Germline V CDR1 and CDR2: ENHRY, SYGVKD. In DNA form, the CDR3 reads TGTGCCATCAGTGAGTCGAGCGGGGGGACCTACAATGAGCAGTTCTTC. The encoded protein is CAISESSGGTYNEQFF.

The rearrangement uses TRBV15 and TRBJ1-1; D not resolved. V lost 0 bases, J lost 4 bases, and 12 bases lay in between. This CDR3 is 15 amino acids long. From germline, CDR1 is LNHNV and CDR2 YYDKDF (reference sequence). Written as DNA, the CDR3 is TGTGCCACCAGCAGAGATAGGAAGGAGGGCACTGAAGCTTTCTTT. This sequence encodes CATSRDRKEGTEAFF.

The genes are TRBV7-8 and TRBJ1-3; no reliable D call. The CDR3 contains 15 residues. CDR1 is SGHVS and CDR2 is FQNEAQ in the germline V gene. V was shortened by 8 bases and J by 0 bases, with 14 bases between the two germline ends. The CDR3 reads CASGADPVSGNTIYF. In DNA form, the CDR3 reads TGTGCCAGCGGAGCGGACCCAGTCTCTGGAAACACCATATATTTT.

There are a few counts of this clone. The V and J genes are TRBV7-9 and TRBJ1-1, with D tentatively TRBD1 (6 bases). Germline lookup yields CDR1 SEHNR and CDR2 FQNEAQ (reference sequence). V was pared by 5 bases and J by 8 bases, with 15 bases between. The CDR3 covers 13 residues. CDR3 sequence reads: CASSPEGGAEAFF. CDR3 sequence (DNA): TGTGCCAGCAGCCCAGAGGGGGGGGCGGAAGCTTTCTTT.

CDR3: CASSMDRASTDTQYF. The CDR3 DNA follows: TGCGCCAGCAGCATGGACAGGGCTAGCACAGATACGCAGTATTTT. The chain employs TRBV5-1 and TRBJ2-3; 8 nucleotides agree with TRBD1. The CDR3 consists of 15 residues. V lost 4 bases, J lost 0 bases, and 4 bases stayed unmatched. CDR1 is SGHRS, CDR2 YFSETQ, per germline.